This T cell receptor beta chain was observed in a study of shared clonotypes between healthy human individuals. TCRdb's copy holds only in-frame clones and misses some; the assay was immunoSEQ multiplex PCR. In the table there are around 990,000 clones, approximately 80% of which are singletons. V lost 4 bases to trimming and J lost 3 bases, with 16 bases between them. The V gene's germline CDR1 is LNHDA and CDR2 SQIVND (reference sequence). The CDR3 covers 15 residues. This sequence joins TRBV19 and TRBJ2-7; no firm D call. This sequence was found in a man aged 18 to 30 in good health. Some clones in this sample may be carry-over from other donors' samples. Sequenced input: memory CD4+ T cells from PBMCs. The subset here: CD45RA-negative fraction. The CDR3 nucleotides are TGTGCCAGTAGTAAGGCCTTTAGCCCCATCTACGAGCAGTACTTC. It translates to CASSKAFSPIYEQYF.